The 23 T cell receptor beta chains in this list originate from one sample, sequenced in a study of response to subunit inactivated influenza vaccine. TCRdb re-analysed the RT-PCR reads in MiXCR, keeping a single row per CDR3 protein. The profile shows about 800,000 distinct CDR3 sequences, 21% of them singletons. Here the sequenced sample was PBMCs from blood, taken roughly 5 days after vaccination. The receptors come from a man aged 50-60 years who received an inactivated influenza vaccine.

This clonotype was counted only a few times. The chain joins TRBV30 to TRBJ2-3, with no clear D. The CDR3 has 13 amino acids. Deletions cut 4 bases from V and 2 bases from J, with 10 bases between. Looked up from germline, CDR1 is GTSNPN and CDR2 is SVGIG (reference sequence). CDR3 amino acids: CAWKRAYTDTQYF. CDR3 coding DNA: TGTGCCTGGAAAAGGGCGTACACAGATACGCAGTATTTT.

The rearrangement joins TRBV28 to TRBJ2-3, with unresolved D. Trimming left V 2 bases short and J 8 bases short, with 8 bases between. Germline-derived CDR1 and CDR2 are MDHEN and SYDVKM. The CDR3 length is 12 residues. The chain's CDR3 is CASSLVKLTQYF. CDR3 DNA sequence: TGTGCCAGCAGTTTAGTGAAGCTTACGCAGTATTTT.

This sequence joins TRBV10-3 and TRBJ2-1; no reliable D call. The CDR3 runs to 15 residues. Trimming stripped 6 bases from V and 2 bases from J, with 14 bases between. Germline V CDR1 and CDR2: ENHRY, SYGVKD. The CDR3, as DNA: TGTGCCATCAGCGCGAACCAAGAGGCCTACAATGAGCAGTTCTTC. Its translation: CAISANQEAYNEQFF.

This clonotype was observed a handful of times. The genes are TRBV20-1 and TRBJ2-6; 11 bases map to TRBD1. The V segment lost 6 bases and the J segment 3 bases; nucleotides outside the gene matches: 7. The CDR3 is 16 amino acids. From germline, CDR1 is DFQATT and CDR2 SNEGSKA (reference sequence). CDR3 sequence (DNA): TGCAGTGCGGAGGACAGGGGGCTCCTTGGGGCCAACGTCCTGACTTTC. Translation: CSAEDRGLLGANVLTF.

This clonotype was recorded a few times. The rearrangement joins TRBV29-1 to TRBJ1-5; possibly TRBD1 for D (5 bases). The germline V gene encodes CDR1 SQVTM and CDR2 ANQGSEA. The CDR3 runs 14 residues. V lost 4 bases and J lost 6, with 16 bases in between. CDR3 sequence (DNA): TGCAGCGTTGGTCAGGGCGCCTTGGGTCAGCCCCAGCATTTT. It translates to CSVGQGALGQPQHF.

The CDR3 reads CASSQATSGGVDTQYF. The CDR3 DNA sequence: TGTGCCAGCAGTCAAGCTACTAGCGGGGGAGTAGATACGCAGTATTTT. This sequence joins TRBV27 and TRBJ2-3, with 11 bases identical to TRBD2. The trim removed 5 bases at V and 5 bases at J, leaving 9 bases unmatched. The CDR3 consists of 16 residues. The V gene's germline CDR1 is MNHEY and CDR2 SMNVEV (reference sequence).

J is TRBJ2-2 and V is TRBV9; D might be TRBD1 (5 bases). CDR3 size: 17 residues. Germline CDR1 is SGDLS and CDR2 is YYNGEE. V shed 4 bases and J shed 0 bases, with 16 bases lying between them. Here the CDR3 reads CASSRGWGRTNTGELFF. The DNA of the CDR3 is TGTGCCAGCAGCCGAGGTTGGGGCAGAACGAACACCGGGGAGCTGTTTTTT.

This clonotype was observed at least ten times. The chain uses TRBV12-3 or TRBV12-4 and TRBJ1-2; D might be TRBD1 (6 bases). The CDR3 covers 12 residues. Deletions cut 6 bases from V and 5 bases from J, with 10 bases between. CDR3 in DNA: TGTGCCAGCAGCCCACAGGGTTATGGCTACACCTTC. Translating gives CASSPQGYGYTF.

The chain's CDR3 is CASSLVAGANGELFF. The CDR3 DNA reads TGTGCCAGCAGCTTGGTAGCGGGTGCGAACGGGGAGCTGTTTTTT. The rearrangement joins TRBV5-6 to TRBJ2-2; TRBD2 aligns across 7 bases. The CDR3 sequence is 15 residues long. The V segment lost 0 bases and the J segment 7 bases; nucleotides outside the gene matches: 6. Germline V gene sequence: CDR1 SGHDT, CDR2 YYEEEE.

J is TRBJ1-6 and V is TRBV12-3 or TRBV12-4; D remains unclear. The CDR3 loop spans 14 amino acids. Trimming pared 7 bases from V and 8 bases from J, leaving 15 bases between. The CDR3 region is CASTPGLVHSPLHF. The CDR3 nucleotides are TGTGCCAGCACTCCCGGCCTGGTTCATTCACCCCTCCACTTT.

V is TRBV4-2 and J is TRBJ2-6; 8 nucleotides match TRBD1. Germline values: CDR1 LGHNA, CDR2 YNFKEQ. CDR3 length: 16 residues. V trimming: 4 bases; J trimming: 6 bases; junction bases outside the gene matches: 8. CDR3 in DNA: TGTGCCAGCAGCCGAGTGACAGGGGAGGCGGCCAACGTCCTGACTTTC. Translation: CASSRVTGEAANVLTF.

The table lists this clonotype with many counts. The chain uses TRBV4-1 and TRBJ2-3, with TRBD1 matching over 7 bases. This CDR3 contains 14 residues. Germline V CDR1 and CDR2: MGHRA, YSYEKL. The ends lost 4 bases at V and 0 bases at J; junction bases unmatched: 1. In nucleotides, the CDR3 is TGCGCCAGCAGCCGACAGGGAAGCACAGATACGCAGTATTTT. This sequence encodes CASSRQGSTDTQYF.

V is TRBV9 and J is TRBJ1-1, with TRBD1 matching 8 bases. Germline CDR1 reads SGDLS; CDR2 reads YYNGEE. The V segment lost 4 bases and the J segment 4 bases; nucleotides outside the gene matches: 3. The CDR3 length is 13 residues. The CDR3 bases are TGTGCCAGCAGCAATACAGGGGGCACTGAAGCTTTCTTT. Amino acid sequence: CASSNTGGTEAFF. Drawing the rest from reference TRBV9 and TRBJ1-1, the complete variable domain is DSGVTQTPKHLITATGQRVTLRCSPRSGDLSVYWYQQSLDQGLQFLIQYYNGEERAKGNILERFSAQQFPDLHSELNLSSLELGDSALYFCASSNTGGTEAFFGQGTRLTVV.

This chain uses TRBV7-3 with TRBJ2-3, with D unclear. V was cut by 5 bases and J by 4 bases, with 13 bases left in between. CDR3 size: 14 residues. Germline V gene lookup returns CDR1 SGHTA and CDR2 FQGTGA. The CDR3 sequence: CASSPSLGSDTQYF. DNA for the CDR3: TGTGCCAGCAGCCCCAGTTTGGGGTCAGATACGCAGTATTTT.

V is TRBV6-2 or TRBV6-3 and J is TRBJ2-1; D gene uncertain. Germline values: CDR1 MNHEY, CDR2 SVGEGT. This CDR3 comprises 15 residues. V dropped 5 bases and J dropped 2 bases, with 13 bases sitting between them. CDR3 DNA: TGTGCCAGCAGTCCGCACGCTGGGGCCTACAATGAGCAGTTCTTC. Its protein is CASSPHAGAYNEQFF.

This clonotype was seen more than once but under ten times. The V gene is TRBV5-1, the J gene TRBJ2-7; no firm D call. Germline CDR1 SGHRS, CDR2 YFSETQ. Trimming shortened V by 4 bases and J by 4 bases, and 15 bases separated the two germline ends. The CDR3 totals 14 residues. The CDR3 is CASSKIGWAYEQYF. DNA for the CDR3: TGCGCCAGCAGCAAAATTGGTTGGGCGTACGAGCAGTACTTC.

The V gene is TRBV5-1, the J gene TRBJ2-7; TRBD1 matches at 10 bases. The V gene end was trimmed by 4 bases and the J gene end by 7 bases; junction bases not matched to a gene: 11. The CDR3 loop spans 15 amino acids. The germline CDR1 and CDR2 sequences are SGHRS and YFSETQ. CDR3 sequence: CASSVPGQGSKEQYF. DNA for the CDR3: TGCGCCAGCAGCGTTCCGGGACAGGGGTCGAAAGAGCAGTACTTC.

This clonotype was detected many times. The chain uses TRBV5-1 and TRBJ1-2; D may be TRBD1 (6 bases). The germline gives CDR1 SGHRS, CDR2 YFSETQ. Trimming left V 6 bases short and J 6 bases short, with 15 bases between. The CDR3 extends over 13 amino acids. The CDR3 DNA reads as TGCGCCAGCACTGAACAGGGAGCGGATGGCTACACCTTC. Residues: CASTEQGADGYTF.

This clonotype came up a few times. The rearrangement uses TRBV7-9 and TRBJ2-1; 10 positions agree with TRBD2. V was clipped by 5 bases and J by 0 bases; unmatched bases: 4. The CDR3 extends over 16 amino acids. CDR1 is SEHNR and CDR2 is FQNEAQ in the germline V gene (reference sequence). In DNA, the CDR3 is TGTGCCAGCAGCCCGTCTAGCGGGAGCTCCTACAATGAGCAGTTCTTC. Protein: CASSPSSGSSYNEQFF.

V usage is TRBV7-2 and J usage is TRBJ2-3, with 11 bases aligning to TRBD2. Germline V gene lookup returns CDR1 SGHTA and CDR2 FQGNSA. Trimming at V came to 4 bases and at J to 4 bases, leaving 7 bases not matched to a gene. The CDR3 consists of 16 residues. Here the CDR3 DNA reads TGTGCCAGCAGCTACGCACTAGCGGGAGCATCAGATACGCAGTATTTT. The encoded protein is CASSYALAGASDTQYF.

V gene TRBV11-2 combines with J gene TRBJ1-2; D may be TRBD1 (5 bases). CDR3 length equals 14 residues. Trimming pared 4 bases from V and 8 bases from J, leaving 17 bases between. The germline V gene encodes CDR1 SGHAT and CDR2 FQNNGV. The CDR3 loop reads CASSYGAGSWGYTF. The CDR3, as DNA: TGTGCCAGCAGCTACGGGGCCGGATCTTGGGGCTACACCTTC.

This clonotype was counted many times. V is TRBV4-1 and J is TRBJ2-5; a weak D match, TRBD2 (5 bases). The CDR3 totals 17 residues. Germline V gives CDR1 MGHRA, CDR2 YSYEKL. V shed 3 bases and J shed 4 bases, with 21 bases lying between them. The CDR3 region has the DNA TGCGCCAGCAGCCACCCCCGTTCAGGAGGATTCGGAGAGACCCAGTACTTC. Residues: CASSHPRSGGFGETQYF.

The rearrangement joins TRBV10-2 to TRBJ2-3; the match to TRBD1 covers 9 bases. Germline lookup yields CDR1 WSHSY and CDR2 SAAADI. The CDR3 is 14 residues long. V shed 5 bases, J shed 8 bases, and the junction held 8 bases outside the gene matches. This CDR3 is CASSRGTGSGTQYF. DNA of the CDR3: TGCGCCAGCAGTCGCGGGACAGGGAGCGGTACGCAGTATTTT.